This is a list of T cell receptor beta chains from one sample in a study of blood T cell repertoires in COVID-19. Assay used: immunoSEQ multiplex PCR; TCRdb lists only in-frame clones, some missing. Of roughly 92,000 clones in the sample, 90% are singletons; the top ten hold roughly 5%. The sample taken for sequencing was peripheral blood. These receptors were obtained from a man in his forties or fifties with acute or convalescent COVID-19. Each CDR3 is given with its conserved first and last residue. D genes are given only for firm matches. Clone size is shown for a subset of rows, as once, few, many or a class of expanded clone.

V	D	J	size	DNA	CDR3
TRBV29-1	-	TRBJ1-2	once	TGCAGCGTTGGCCCGACCGAGGATGGCTACACCTTC	CSVGPTEDGYTF
TRBV6-4	-	TRBJ1-2	-	TGTGCCAACGGGGTTGCCTATGGCTACACCTTC	CANGVAYGYTF
TRBV11-2	-	TRBJ1-2	-	TGTGCCAGCAGCCCTGACTCCCTGATGGACTATGGCTACACCTTC	CASSPDSLMDYGYTF
TRBV18	-	TRBJ1-2	-	TGTGCCAGCTCACCGTCGGACACCACTAACTATGGCTACACCTTC	CASSPSDTTNYGYTF
TRBV6-5	-	TRBJ1-2	-	TGTGCCAGCACCCCTAGTGGCTATGGCTACACCTTC	CASTPSGYGYTF
TRBV7-8	-	TRBJ2-6	-	TGTGCCAGCAGCTCTACGGGGACTGGGGCCAACGTCCTGACTTTC	CASSSTGTGANVLTF
TRBV19	TRBD1	TRBJ1-1	-	TGTGCCAGTAGTACCCGGGTTGGAAGGGGGCACACTGAAGCTTTCTTT	CASSTRVGRGHTEAFF
TRBV10-3	-	TRBJ2-7	-	TGTGCCATCAAACCGTCTATTTCACAGGGCTCCTACGAGCAGTACTTC	CAIKPSISQGSYEQYF
TRBV5-1	TRBD2	TRBJ2-3	-	TGCGCCAGCAGCTTTACTCCCCGGACTAGCGGGCGACTCGGTAACACAGATACGCAGTATTTT	CASSFTPRTSGRLGNTDTQYF
TRBV18	TRBD2	TRBJ2-3	-	TGTGCCAGTATACCTAGCGGGTGGGGGACAGATACGCAGTATTTT	CASIPSGWGTDTQYF
TRBV6-5	-	TRBJ2-5	-	TGTGCCAGCAGCAGGGGAGGGCTGGGCCAAGAGACCCAGTACTTC	CASSRGGLGQETQYF
TRBV28	TRBD1	TRBJ1-4	few	TGTGCCAGCAGTTTGGACAGGGCCCCTTCAAATGAAAAACTGTTTTTT	CASSLDRAPSNEKLFF
TRBV12-5	-	TRBJ1-1	-	TGTGCTAGTGGTTCCCAGGGAGGGAAGAACACTGAAGCTTTCTTT	CASGSQGGKNTEAFF
TRBV5-5	-	TRBJ2-5	-	TGTGCCAGCAGCCCGACCCCGGGACATATTAAAGAGACCCAGTACTTC	CASSPTPGHIKETQYF
TRBV7-2	TRBD2	TRBJ2-3	-	TGTGCCAGCAGCTTTCCCGGGACTAGCGGGACCACAGATACGCAGTATTTT	CASSFPGTSGTTDTQYF
TRBV4-1	TRBD1	TRBJ2-7	once	TGCGCCAGCAGCTTCCGGGACAGAGCCTACGAGCAGTACTTC	CASSFRDRAYEQYF
TRBV7-9	-	TRBJ1-3	-	TGTGCCAGCAGCCCCCGAAGAGAAGTCACCGACTCTGGAAACACCATATATTTT	CASSPRREVTDSGNTIYF
TRBV10-3	-	TRBJ2-7	-	TGTGCCATCAGCCTAGGGGCGGGGGCCTCCTACGAGCAGTACTTC	CAISLGAGASYEQYF
TRBV19	-	TRBJ2-1	few	TGTGCCAGTAGTATAGATCTGGCTAGCGCAGATGAGCAGTTCTTC	CASSIDLASADEQFF
TRBV7-2	TRBD1	TRBJ1-1	once	TGTGCCAGCAGCTTATTCCCCCTCAAGCAGACAGGGGGGATTGAAGCTTTCTTT	CASSLFPLKQTGGIEAFF
TRBV4-3	TRBD1	TRBJ2-7	-	TGCGCCAGCAGCCGCTTCCGGGACAGGAGTTACGAGCAGTACTTC	CASSRFRDRSYEQYF
TRBV18	TRBD1	TRBJ1-1	-	TGTGCCAGCTCATGGGACAGGGACGAAGCTTTCTTT	CASSWDRDEAFF
TRBV3-1/TRBV3-2	-	TRBJ2-7	-	TGTGCCAGCAGCCAGCAGGGGTTACACTACGAGCAGTACTTC	CASSQQGLHYEQYF
TRBV20-1	-	TRBJ1-1	-	TGCAGTGGGGCGGGGGCTAGTGAAGCTTTCTTT	CSGAGASEAFF
TRBV18	-	TRBJ1-4	-	TGTGCCAGCTCACCACAGCGGGGGGCGCTTGTGGAACTGTTTTTT	CASSPQRGALVELFF
TRBV5-6	-	TRBJ2-7	-	TGTGCCAGCACCTACGGGAACTCCTACGAGCAGTACTTC	CASTYGNSYEQYF
TRBV4-3	-	TRBJ1-1	-	TGCGCCAGCAGCCAAGATGGGCAGGGAGGCACTGAAGCTTTCTTT	CASSQDGQGGTEAFF
TRBV30	TRBD1	TRBJ2-1	-	TGTGCCTGGAGCCGGACAGGGGGGTATGAGCAGTTCTTC	CAWSRTGGYEQFF
TRBV18	-	TRBJ2-1	once	TGTGCCAGCTCGCCGCGAACCACTAGAGGCAAGGCGGAGTTCTTC	CASSPRTTRGKAEFF